This TCR beta chain was documented in a study of human T cells and chemical hapten exposure. The wider study: The sensitizing agent was 2% DPC, placed on roughly 2 cm by roughly 2 cm of upper inner arm skin. Study-level results: Since the donors had alopecia, their immune response may not be the same as that of healthy people.

Time point meaning: patch test 3, about 24 weeks after DPC sensitization. Treatment noted: therapeutic diphenylcyclopropenone sensitization with weekly scalp DPC. The starting material, unfractionated whole blood, was used for total RNA extraction. Blood collection happened ahead of applying each patch test. Donation of samples came from alopecia patients who were 18 to 70 years old and suitable for DPC. The V gene lost 3 bases and the J gene lost 1 base, with 16 bases spanning the gap. The CDR3 runs 17 residues. Details on this clonotype: The antigen is unknown.

MiXCR, applied by TCRdb to the RACE reads, yields one record per CDR3 protein. This table holds around 40,000 distinct CDR3 sequences, roughly 12% found once. Source: whole blood, taken in connection with sensitization to the hapten diphenylcyclopropenone (DPC). The receptor was derived from a middle-aged woman with alopecia areata. Some clones in this sample may be carry-over from other donors' samples. The chain carries TRBV12-3 or TRBV12-4 and TRBJ2-4, with D possibly being TRBD2 (5 bases). The chain's CDR3 is CASSFRLGSGAKNIQYF. Written as DNA, the CDR3 is TGTGCCAGCAGTTTCCGCCTAGGGAGTGGGGCCAAAAACATTCAGTACTTC.